This T cell receptor (beta chain) was sequenced in a study of blood T cell repertoires in COVID-19. Study-level information: The samples span acute and convalescent COVID-19 from the United States, Italy and Spain. Sample material is recorded as cDNA or gDNA derived from T cells, B-cell-depleted T cells, or PBMCs.

The CDR3 has 16 residues. Germline lookup yields CDR1 SGHNT and CDR2 YYREEE (reference sequence). The ends lost 4 bases at V and 3 bases at J; junction bases unmatched: 6. In the source study's methods: Reference gene primer amplification gave estimated nucleated cell counts. Clones were read by immunoSEQ multiplex PCR, and TCRdb kept only the in-frame ones, dropping some. V and J calls and clone size are copied from that table; D and trimming were computed from the DNA. The sample records approximately 110,000 clones, approximately 80% being singletons. This sequence was found in a man between 65 and 85 years old with active or convalescent COVID-19. The chain recombines TRBV5-4 with TRBJ2-7; TRBD2 matches at 14 bases. Sequencing was done on a sample of peripheral blood. The CDR3 loop is CASSTGLAGDFYEQYF. CDR3 bases: TGTGCCAGCAGCACGGGACTAGCGGGGGACTTCTACGAGCAGTACTTC.